Listed here is a single T cell receptor (beta chain). Recovered status applied to Cohort 3 donors who had two consecutive negative PCRs. It also applied to those with clearance or with symptom resolution. This entry comes from a study of blood T cell repertoires in COVID-19. For the study at large: The samples span acute and convalescent COVID-19 from the United States, Italy and Spain. The analysed material was cDNA or gDNA that came from T cells, B-cell-depleted T cells, or PBMCs.

Authors' data handling: Nucleated cell number was recorded as an estimate derived from reference gene primer amplification. TCRdb keeps only in-frame clones here, not all; method: immunoSEQ multiplex PCR. Clone size and V and J calls were adopted from that table, with D and trimming inferred from the DNA. The sample carries 200,000 or so clones, 89% recorded once. V lost 6 bases and J lost 5, with 16 bases in between. This CDR3 contains 15 residues. Germline V CDR1 and CDR2: SNHLY, FYNNEI. The specimen was PBMCs or T cells enriched from blood (not recorded which). This receptor was identified in a woman under 30 who had recovered from COVID-19. The chain is built from TRBV2 and TRBJ1-4; no reliable D call. The CDR3, as DNA: TGTGCCAGCAGGTTGAGTGTGGACTTGAATGAAAAACTGTTTTTT. This gives the protein CASRLSVDLNEKLFF.